This TCR beta chain was observed in a study of T-cell reconstitution after alpha-beta-depleted transplantation in children. Findings and limits, study-wide: Some patients' high day-60 TCRbeta diversity was traced to surviving recipient T cells and thymic progenitors. In patients about two months after transplant, alpha-beta T cells reportedly arose from several hundred expanded graft clones.

Per the germline V gene, CDR1 is SGHDN and CDR2 is FVKESK. The V end lost 2 bases, the J end lost 3 bases, and 9 bases lay between the germline ends. The CDR3 contains 14 residues. TCRbeta library preparation incorporated unique molecular identifiers. TCRdb used MiXCR to reprocess the PCR reads, holding one entry per CDR3 protein. The table records approximately 500,000 distinct CDR3 sequences, more than 9% of them present only once. This clonotype has a count of ten or more. Its antigen is not identified. The material was PBMCs, obtained before TCRalphabeta/CD19-depleted stem cell transplant. The origin of this receptor is a child aged 2-15 years with inherited bone marrow failure, due to receive a stem cell transplant. The rearrangement joins TRBV14 to TRBJ2-3; no reliable D call. CDR3 coding DNA: TGTGCCAGCAGCCAACTGGGCAGAACAGATACGCAGTATTTT. Its translation is CASSQLGRTDTQYF.